This T cell receptor beta chain was sequenced during a study of beta chain features in type 1 diabetes. Germline V CDR1 and CDR2: SQVTM, ANQGSEA. The CDR3 runs to 14 residues. Trimming left V 7 bases short and J 0 bases short, with 10 bases between. Only one heparinised blood draw was taken per donor, and its volume averaged around 100 mL. Sequenced material consisted of expressed TCRB transcripts (all of the isolated RNA was reverse transcribed). Sequenced by immunoSEQ multiplex PCR; TCRdb stores in-frame clones only, minus some. This sample has 150,000 to 200,000 clones, with about 9.8% found just once.

This receptor was identified in a woman younger than 30 in good health. Material for sequencing was central memory CD4+ T cells from blood. This chain links TRBV29-1 with TRBJ2-6; tentatively, D is TRBD1 (5 bases). The CDR3 region is CSARGSSGANVLTF. The CDR3 DNA follows: TGCAGCGCTAGGGGATCCTCTGGGGCCAACGTCCTGACTTTC.